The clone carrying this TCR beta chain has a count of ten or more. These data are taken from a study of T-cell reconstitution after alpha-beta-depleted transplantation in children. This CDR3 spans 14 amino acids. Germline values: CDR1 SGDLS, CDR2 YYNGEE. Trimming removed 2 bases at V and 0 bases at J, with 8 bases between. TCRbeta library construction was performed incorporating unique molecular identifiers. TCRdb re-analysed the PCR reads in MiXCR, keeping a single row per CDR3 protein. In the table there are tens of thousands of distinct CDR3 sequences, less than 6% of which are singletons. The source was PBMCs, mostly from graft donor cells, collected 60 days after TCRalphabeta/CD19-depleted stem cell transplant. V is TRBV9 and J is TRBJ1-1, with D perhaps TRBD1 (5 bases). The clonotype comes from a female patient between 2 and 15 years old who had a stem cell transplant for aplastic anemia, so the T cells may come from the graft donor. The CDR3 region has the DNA TGTGCCAGCAGCGTCGGGGCTCTGAACACTGAAGCTTTCTTT. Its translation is CASSVGALNTEAFF.